This T cell receptor beta chain comes out of a study of OX40 agonist ivuxolimab in advanced cancers. TCRdb's copy holds only in-frame clones and misses some; the assay was immunoSEQ multiplex PCR. The sample includes tens of thousands of clones, around 84% of them seen just once. This clone was seen just once. The receptor's source is an adult with an advanced solid tumor such as melanoma, head and neck, liver or kidney cancer. The sample here was CD4+ or CD8+ T cells sorted from blood, taken in a trial of the OX40 agonist ivuxolimab.

The CDR3 sequence: CASKDDSDTQYF. Here the CDR3 DNA reads TGTGCCAGCAAGGACGACTCGGATACGCAGTATTTT. This chain connects TRBV2 to TRBJ2-3; D remains unclear. Germline V lookup: CDR1 SNHLY, CDR2 FYNNEI. Between the trimmed V and J ends, which lost 7 bases and 6 bases, there was a span of 11 bases. The CDR3 is made up of 12 amino acids.